Listed below are T cell receptor beta chains from one sample, sequenced in a study of cytotoxic CD8 clonotypes in ibrutinib-treated CLL. TCRdb's table, derived via immunoSEQ multiplex PCR, lists solely in-frame clones and lacks some. Among hundreds of thousands of clones, roughly 74% were seen once, and the ten largest hold 15% to 19%. This specimen consisted of PBMCs, obtained after 24 months of ibrutinib treatment. The receptors shown here come from a human donor with chronic lymphocytic leukemia. The CDR3 runs from the conserved cysteine through the conserved F or W.

v_call: TRBV6-5; j_call: TRBJ2-5; cdr3_aa: CASKGPETQYF
v_call: TRBV25-1; j_call: TRBJ2-5; cdr3_aa: CASSGGWSETQYF
v_call: TRBV7-6; j_call: TRBJ2-2; cdr3_aa: CASRQEGLTGELFF
v_call: TRBV27; j_call: TRBJ1-3; cdr3_aa: CASSLSPGLGKGTGNTIYF
v_call: TRBV5-1; j_call: TRBJ2-5; cdr3_aa: CASSTGGQETQYF
v_call: TRBV19; j_call: TRBJ1-5; cdr3_aa: CASSLRTGNQPQHF
v_call: TRBV6-6; j_call: TRBJ2-5; cdr3_aa: CASSYKSSGGETQYF
v_call: TRBV6-5; j_call: TRBJ2-3; cdr3_aa: CASSHRTSGDHTQYF
v_call: TRBV30; j_call: TRBJ1-1; cdr3_aa: CAWGTGRDTEAFF
v_call: TRBV28; j_call: TRBJ2-7; cdr3_aa: CASSYPPRWVVGNQGVRRYEQYF
v_call: TRBV6-6; j_call: TRBJ2-5; cdr3_aa: CASSPQGWRKETQYF
v_call: TRBV29-1; j_call: TRBJ2-7; cdr3_aa: CSVEDDGQGKHYEQYF
v_call: TRBV7-9; j_call: TRBJ2-7; cdr3_aa: CASSSRSSYEQYF
v_call: TRBV5-6; j_call: TRBJ2-4; cdr3_aa: CASSLEYSAKNIQYF
v_call: TRBV2; j_call: TRBJ2-7; cdr3_aa: CATQAGGGYEQYF
v_call: TRBV15; j_call: TRBJ2-3; cdr3_aa: CATSRDPGVDTQYF
v_call: TRBV19; j_call: TRBJ2-1; cdr3_aa: CASSIDGPRNEQFF
v_call: TRBV7-3; j_call: TRBJ2-2; cdr3_aa: CASKPRTNTGELFF
v_call: TRBV29-1; j_call: TRBJ2-1; cdr3_aa: CSVEAERNPEEQFF
v_call: TRBV13; j_call: TRBJ2-3; cdr3_aa: CASSPASGRVTDTQYF
v_call: TRBV6-5; j_call: TRBJ2-7; cdr3_aa: CASSYFPGLAVEQYF
v_call: TRBV11-2; j_call: TRBJ2-7; cdr3_aa: CASSARQEGEQYF
v_call: TRBV5-6; j_call: TRBJ2-7; cdr3_aa: CASSPLRGSSYEQYF
v_call: TRBV7-3; j_call: TRBJ2-7; cdr3_aa: CASSLGTSGSEEQYF
v_call: TRBV28; j_call: TRBJ2-7; cdr3_aa: CASIDRTSGYEQYF
v_call: TRBV7-9; j_call: TRBJ2-3; cdr3_aa: CASSGYRGSGTDTQYF
v_call: TRBV10-3; j_call: TRBJ2-3; cdr3_aa: CAISESKLVVDTQYF
v_call: TRBV6-5; j_call: TRBJ2-7; cdr3_aa: CASGTGQGIYEQYF
v_call: TRBV28; j_call: TRBJ2-4; cdr3_aa: CASRLGLAGGKLKGNIQYF
v_call: TRBV5-1; j_call: TRBJ2-7; cdr3_aa: CASTPLSRTGSYEQYF
v_call: TRBV28; j_call: TRBJ2-7; cdr3_aa: CASSPVAGDRSYEQYF
v_call: TRBV4-3; j_call: TRBJ1-1; cdr3_aa: CASSYGSEAFF
v_call: TRBV7-2; j_call: TRBJ2-1; cdr3_aa: CASSLEGGKNNEQFF
v_call: TRBV7-3; j_call: TRBJ2-5; cdr3_aa: CASSAGGGTETQYF
v_call: TRBV25-1; j_call: TRBJ2-7; cdr3_aa: CASNPPGPSTAPYEQYF
v_call: TRBV16; j_call: TRBJ1-5; cdr3_aa: CASSHWDSNQPQHF
v_call: TRBV2; j_call: TRBJ2-7; cdr3_aa: CASVASGSVQYF
v_call: TRBV6-5; j_call: TRBJ2-7; cdr3_aa: CASSYATGWDEQYF
v_call: TRBV28; j_call: TRBJ1-2; cdr3_aa: CASSSRTANYGYTF
v_call: TRBV14; j_call: TRBJ2-2; cdr3_aa: CASSRTRDTGELFF
v_call: TRBV9; j_call: TRBJ2-1; cdr3_aa: CASSVVAGLHNEQFF
v_call: TRBV6-1; j_call: TRBJ2-1; cdr3_aa: CASSEGDGSSYNEQFF
v_call: TRBV5-1; j_call: TRBJ1-4; cdr3_aa: CASSLAGQGGEKLFF
v_call: TRBV7-9; j_call: TRBJ1-1; cdr3_aa: CASSLGQRTEAFF
v_call: TRBV6-4; j_call: TRBJ2-3; cdr3_aa: CASSDSSLAKDTQYF
v_call: TRBV11-2; j_call: TRBJ2-5; cdr3_aa: CASSSVLQGEAQYF
v_call: TRBV27; j_call: TRBJ2-7; cdr3_aa: CASSLGQLNYEQYF
v_call: TRBV7-9; j_call: TRBJ1-1; cdr3_aa: CASSLSTARDGGNTEAFF
v_call: TRBV7-9; j_call: TRBJ2-7; cdr3_aa: CASTHLGGEQYF
v_call: TRBV7-8; j_call: TRBJ1-1; cdr3_aa: CASSHGTGMNTEAFF
v_call: TRBV6-6; j_call: TRBJ2-3; cdr3_aa: CASSYPLTPDTQYF
v_call: TRBV5-4; j_call: TRBJ1-4; cdr3_aa: CASSLEAGKGEKLFF
v_call: TRBV9; j_call: TRBJ2-1; cdr3_aa: CASSLGSGNEQFF